What follows are 29 T cell receptor beta chains derived from one specimen sequenced in a study of cytomegalovirus exposure and HLA in healthy donors. PCR amplification relied on 60 Vbeta primers (plus 13 Jbeta primers). TCRdb's copy holds only in-frame clones and misses some; the assay was immunoSEQ multiplex PCR. The sample has roughly 130,000 clones, around 83% seen once. Specimen: PBMCs. These TCRs come from a human donor in good health.

This chain connects TRBV5-1 to TRBJ2-3; D call uncertain. Looked up from germline, CDR1 is SGHRS and CDR2 is YFSETQ. This CDR3 comprises 12 residues. The ends were cut back, 4 bases at V and 2 bases at J, with 5 bases in the middle. The CDR3 region has the DNA TGCGCCAGCAGCCTAAACACAGATACGCAGTATTTT. Its protein product is CASSLNTDTQYF.

On this clone: The junction departs from the called germline gene at one end, perhaps through a read error. DNA for the CDR3: TGTTCCAGCAGCCGCGGACAGGGTACCTCCTTC. Protein: CSSSRGQGTSF. J is TRBJ2-7 and V is TRBV7-9, with 8 bases aligning to TRBD1. The CDR3 length is 11 residues. The germline V gene encodes CDR1 SEHNR and CDR2 FQNEAQ (reference sequence).

The rearrangement uses TRBV29-1 and TRBJ2-1, with TRBD2 matching 8 bases. This CDR3 contains 13 residues. Trimming cost V 4 bases and J 10 bases; bases outside gene matches: 9. CDR1 and CDR2 (germline): SQVTM, ANQGSEA. CDR3 sequence reads: CSVASSGPREQFF. In nucleotides, the CDR3 is TGCAGCGTTGCGTCTAGCGGGCCTCGGGAGCAGTTCTTC.

The chain carries TRBV27 and TRBJ2-5, with a tentative D call TRBD2 (7 bases). Trimming shortened V by 4 bases and J by 2 bases, and 29 bases separated the two germline ends. The length of the CDR3 is 20 residues. The germline V gene encodes CDR1 MNHEY and CDR2 SMNVEV (reference sequence). CDR3 bases: TGTGCCAGCAGTTGGGGTCGAGGGGGTCGGGCGGGGGTCCAGCAAGAGACCCAGTACTTC. It translates to CASSWGRGGRAGVQQETQYF.

J is TRBJ2-2 and V is TRBV25-1; D ambiguous. The germline CDR1 and CDR2 sequences are MGHDK and SYGVNS. The CDR3 totals 13 residues. The V end was cut by 11 bases, the J end by 4 bases, with 14 bases between. CDR3 region: CAVNLHSTGELFF. In DNA form, the CDR3 reads TGTGCCGTCAATCTACACAGCACCGGGGAGCTGTTTTTT.

This clone was recorded once. This chain connects TRBV14 to TRBJ2-5, with D perhaps matching TRBD1 (5 bases). Per the germline V gene, CDR1 is SGHDN and CDR2 is FVKESK. The CDR3 loop spans 15 amino acids. V was clipped by 2 bases and J by 4 bases, with 14 bases between them. CDR3 region: CASSQITGLGETQYF. CDR3 DNA: TGTGCCAGCAGCCAAATAACAGGTCTTGGAGAGACCCAGTACTTC.

The rearrangement links TRBV7-6 to TRBJ2-7, with a tentative D call TRBD1 (5 bases). Germline CDR1 is SGHVS and CDR2 is FNYEAQ. V gave up 1 base and J gave up 4 bases, with 14 bases separating them. This CDR3 comprises 15 residues. The CDR3, as DNA: TGTGCCAGCAGCTTAGGCTGGGGCGCGGATTACGAGCAGTACTTC. Its translation is CASSLGWGADYEQYF.

This chain joins TRBV4-1 and TRBJ2-5; maybe TRBD1 (5 bases). Trimming stripped 0 bases from V and 1 base from J, with 9 bases between. Germline-derived CDR1 and CDR2 are MGHRA and YSYEKL. This CDR3 spans 15 amino acids. The DNA for the CDR3 is TGCGCCAGCAGCCAAGAGTGGACACTCCAAGAGACCCAGTACTTC. Its translation: CASSQEWTLQETQYF.

The chain has TRBV5-6 and TRBJ1-5, with no clear D. Trimming removed 1 base at V and 4 bases at J, with 6 bases between. Germline assignment: CDR1 SGHDT and CDR2 YYEEEE. The CDR3 covers 13 residues. As DNA, the CDR3 is TGTGCCAGCAGCTTGCAGACAAATCAGCCCCAGCATTTT. Translation: CASSLQTNQPQHF.

The chain carries TRBV4-1 and TRBJ1-6; weak D call: TRBD1 (5 bases). Trimming took off 6 bases at V and 5 bases at J, with 14 bases between the two ends. The V gene's germline CDR1 is MGHRA and CDR2 YSYEKL. This CDR3 contains 15 residues. CDR3 DNA sequence: TGCGCCAGCAGTCAGGGCCAACCGAATAATTCACCCCTCCACTTT. As protein: CASSQGQPNNSPLHF.

This chain joins TRBV19 and TRBJ2-1, with TRBD2 matching over 9 bases. The CDR3 spans 13 residues. Trimming at V came to 5 bases and at J to 9 bases, leaving 5 bases not matched to a gene. Germline CDR1 LNHDA, CDR2 SQIVND (reference sequence). In DNA form, the CDR3 reads TGTGCCAGTAGTGAGCGGGGGGTTGGTGAGCAGTTCTTC. Amino acid sequence: CASSERGVGEQFF. The variable domain in full, completed from reference TRBV19 and TRBJ2-1, reads DGGITQSPKYLFRKEGQNVTLSCEQNLNHDAMYWYRQDPGQGLRLIYYSQIVNDFQKGDIAEGYSVSREKKESFPLTVTSAQKNPTAFYLCASSERGVGEQFFGPGTRLTVL.

The J gene is TRBJ2-7, the V gene TRBV4-1, with 9 bases identical to TRBD1. The CDR3 runs to 14 residues. Looked up from germline, CDR1 is MGHRA and CDR2 is YSYEKL. V was clipped by 3 bases and J by 5 bases; unmatched bases: 5. The CDR3, as DNA: TGCGCCAGCAGCCATCCACAGGGGGCCCACGAGCAGTACTTC. Translated: CASSHPQGAHEQYF.

The CDR3 reads CASSLGASGGSTGELFF. In DNA form, the CDR3 reads TGTGCCAGCAGCTTGGGGGCTAGCGGGGGCAGTACCGGGGAGCTGTTTTTT. The chain has TRBV5-4 and TRBJ2-2; 10 nucleotides line up with TRBD2. Trimming took 0 bases from V and 5 from J; bases not matched to a gene: 7. The CDR3 contains 17 residues. Per the germline V gene, CDR1 is SGHNT and CDR2 is YYREEE (reference sequence).

The chain couples TRBV4-1 to TRBJ1-5; 7 nucleotides agree with TRBD1. V shed 1 base and J 3 bases; nucleotides not matched to a gene: 3. This CDR3 is 15 amino acids long. CDR1 is MGHRA and CDR2 is YSYEKL in the germline V gene. In DNA, the CDR3 is TGCGCCAGCAGCCAAGCACAGGGGAACAATCAGCCCCAGCATTTT. This gives the protein CASSQAQGNNQPQHF.

In this sample, this clone turned up once. V gene TRBV5-6 combines with J gene TRBJ1-2, with unresolved D. Germline assignment: CDR1 SGHDT and CDR2 YYEEEE. V gave up 0 bases and J gave up 8 bases, with 14 bases separating them. This CDR3 comprises 14 residues. CDR3 residues: CASSLAGPREGYTF. The CDR3 coding sequence is TGTGCCAGCAGCTTGGCCGGCCCTCGGGAAGGCTACACCTTC. Looking up the rest from reference TRBV5-6 and TRBJ1-2 gives the full variable domain: DAGVTQSPTHLIKTRGQQVTLRCSPKSGHDTVSWYQQALGQGPQFIFQYYEEEERQRGNFPDRFSGHQFPNYSSELNVNALLLGDSALYLCASSLAGPREGYTFGSGTRLTVV.

Here the CDR3 reads CASSKTPTGDYGYTF. The CDR3 nucleotides read TGTGCCAGCAGCAAAACACCGACAGGGGACTATGGCTACACCTTC. This chain connects TRBV21-1 to TRBJ1-2; the table's D call of TRBD1 was not tested on the DNA. TRBV21-1 is described as a pseudogene. The CDR3 sequence is 15 residues long.

This chain connects TRBV19 to TRBJ2-2; D may be TRBD1 (5 bases). CDR3 length: 16 residues. Deletions cut 3 bases from V and 5 bases from J, with 16 bases between. Germline assignment: CDR1 LNHDA and CDR2 SQIVND (reference sequence). This chain's CDR3 is CASSIPGRDRTGELFF. The CDR3 bases are TGTGCCAGTAGTATCCCGGGCAGGGATCGAACCGGGGAGCTGTTTTTT.

The gene calls are TRBV18 and TRBJ2-5; 7 nucleotides line up with TRBD2. Germline V gene lookup returns CDR1 KGHSH and CDR2 LQKENI. V lost 1 base to trimming and J lost 0 bases; unmatched junction nucleotides: 5. This CDR3 has 16 residues. The CDR3 is CASSPQNGGYQETQYF. CDR3 nucleotide sequence: TGTGCCAGCTCACCACAGAACGGGGGGTACCAAGAGACCCAGTACTTC.

The chain joins TRBV7-8 to TRBJ2-1; TRBD2 agrees at 7 bases. Trimming removed 5 bases from V and 4 bases from J; junction bases left unmatched: 8. The CDR3 length is 15 residues. The germline gives CDR1 SGHVS, CDR2 FQNEAQ. Here the CDR3 DNA reads TGTGCCAGCAGCCTGTTGCGGGGGACGTACAATGAGCAGTTCTTC. It encodes CASSLLRGTYNEQFF. Filled out from reference TRBV7-8 and TRBJ2-1, the complete variable domain reads GAGVSQSPRYKVAKRGQDVALRCDPISGHVSLFWYQQALGQGPEFLTYFQNEAQLDKSGLPSDRFFAERPEGSVSTLKIQRTQQEDSAVYLCASSLLRGTYNEQFFGPGTRLTVL.

The rearrangement joins TRBV19 to TRBJ2-2; 7 positions agree with TRBD1. Germline V gives CDR1 LNHDA, CDR2 SQIVND (reference sequence). This CDR3 has 16 amino acids. The V segment lost 4 bases and the J segment 0 bases; nucleotides outside the gene matches: 5. The CDR3 protein is CASSKLQGSNTGELFF. The CDR3 DNA reads TGTGCCAGTAGTAAACTACAGGGGTCGAACACCGGGGAGCTGTTTTTT.

V gene TRBV5-1 combines with J gene TRBJ2-1; D is unresolved. Trimming removed 0 bases at V and 8 bases at J, with 6 bases between. From germline, CDR1 is SGHRS and CDR2 YFSETQ. The CDR3 length is 12 residues. CDR3 sequence: CASSLAFDEQFF. CDR3 DNA sequence: TGCGCCAGCAGCTTGGCTTTTGATGAGCAGTTCTTC.

The V call is TRBV4-1, the J call TRBJ2-5, with D possibly being TRBD2 (5 bases). CDR3 length: 14 residues. V was pared by 3 bases and J by 5 bases, with 13 bases between. Germline values: CDR1 MGHRA, CDR2 YSYEKL. The CDR3 reads CASSHNLAQETQYF. Here the CDR3 DNA reads TGCGCCAGCAGCCACAACCTAGCTCAGGAGACCCAGTACTTC.

The chain carries TRBV2 and TRBJ2-5; 11 nucleotides agree with TRBD1. The V and J ends lost 7 bases and 4 bases, in that order; junction bases with no gene match: 8. Germline V gene lookup returns CDR1 SNHLY and CDR2 FYNNEI. The CDR3 contains 15 residues. The DNA for the CDR3 is TGTGCCAGCAAAGGACAGGGGGCTAATGGAGAGACCCAGTACTTC. Translation: CASKGQGANGETQYF.

The sample holds one count of this clone. The V call is TRBV6-5, the J call TRBJ1-1, with D perhaps matching TRBD1 (5 bases). The CDR3 extends over 13 amino acids. CDR1 MNHEY and CDR2 SVGAGI come from the germline V gene. The V gene lost 7 bases and the J gene lost 7 bases, with 16 bases spanning the gap. The CDR3 coding sequence is TGTGCCAGCATCCGGGACTCACAGTTTGAAGCTTTCTTT. Translating gives CASIRDSQFEAFF.

CDR3 coding DNA: TGCAGCGGTATACTAGCGGATGAGCAGTTCTTC. Translated: CSGILADEQFF. The chain has TRBV29-1 and TRBJ2-1; TRBD2 matches at 8 bases. V dropped 7 bases and J dropped 8; count of bases not matched to a gene: 4. CDR3 length: 11 amino acids. The germline V gene encodes CDR1 SQVTM and CDR2 ANQGSEA.

The CDR3 DNA reads TGTGCCAGCAGTGCCTCTGGCGGGGGGGTATACGAGCAGTACTTC. Its translation: CASSASGGGVYEQYF. This rearrangement joins TRBV2 to TRBJ2-7, with 9 bases that match TRBD2. The CDR3 contains 15 residues. In germline, CDR1 is SNHLY, CDR2 FYNNEI. V lost 4 bases to trimming and J lost 4 bases; unmatched junction nucleotides: 8.

The J gene is TRBJ1-2, the V gene TRBV4-1, with D possibly TRBD1 on 5 matching bases. Trimming left V 4 bases short and J 8 bases short, with 14 bases between. In germline, CDR1 is MGHRA, CDR2 YSYEKL. The CDR3 has 13 amino acids. CDR3 loop: CASSRRGLDGYTF. CDR3 bases: TGCGCCAGCAGCCGGAGGGGCCTCGACGGCTACACCTTC.

This clone was detected only once. V is TRBV10-3 and J is TRBJ2-7; 11 nucleotides align to TRBD2. With V trimmed by 10 bases and J by 4 bases, 9 bases remained unmatched. The CDR3 length is 14 residues. The germline V gene has CDR1 ENHRY and CDR2 SYGVKD. DNA of the CDR3: TGTGCCAGCAGGGAGGGACTAGCGGATTACGAGCAGTACTTC. Protein product: CASREGLADYEQYF.

V is TRBV5-8 and J is TRBJ1-1, with D possibly TRBD1 on 6 matching bases. Germline lookup yields CDR1 SGHTS and CDR2 YDEGEE. The V and J ends lost 0 bases and 4 bases respectively, with 13 bases between them. The CDR3 contains 15 residues. The CDR3 bases are TGTGCCAGCAGCTTGGAAGTGGGCAGGGGCACTGAAGCTTTCTTT. It translates to CASSLEVGRGTEAFF.